Below are 6 T cell receptor beta chains sequenced from a single sample in a study of vaccination effects on CD4 cells after COVID-19. Using immunoSEQ multiplex PCR, the repertoire was profiled, and TCRdb retains in-frame clones only, with some absent. The data contain under 70,000 clones, 70% to 85% of them singletons. Prior to sequencing, the ViraFEST assay stimulated PBMC with viral peptide pools, which expanded the antigen-specific CD4+ T cells. Isolating CD4+ T cells followed more than 9 days of culture. Nobody among the vaccine recipients had prior SARS-CoV-2 infection (nucleocapsid antibodies were negative). Which antigens these TCRs recognize remains unknown. This specimen consisted of CD4+ T cells from PBMCs cultured with HCoV-OC43 spike peptides, obtained before COVID-19 vaccination. This sample's subset: HCoV-OC43 spike overlapping peptide pool stimulation. The source is a human donor who received a COVID-19 vaccine.

J is TRBJ1-6 and V is TRBV28, with TRBD1 identical over 8 bases. J gave up 14 bases and V 5 bases, and 14 bases lay outside the gene matches. Germline V gene lookup returns CDR1 MDHEN and CDR2 SYDVKM. CDR3 size: 15 residues. Written as DNA, the CDR3 is TGTGCCAGCAGTACACCCGGGACAGGAGTCCCGGCCCTCCACTTT. This gives the protein CASSTPGTGVPALHF.

The chain is built from TRBV19 and TRBJ2-3; a possible D gene is TRBD2 (7 bases). The CDR3 has 15 residues. Trimming left V 5 bases short and J 0 bases short, with 12 bases between. The V gene's germline CDR1 is LNHDA and CDR2 SQIVND (reference sequence). In nucleotides, the CDR3 is TGTGCCAGTAGTGGCGGGGGCCGTAGCACAGATACGCAGTATTTT. Translated: CASSGGGRSTDTQYF.

The chain carries TRBV28 and TRBJ1-1; tentative D call: TRBD1 (6 bases). The V gene lost 5 bases and the J gene lost 3 bases, with 13 bases spanning the gap. CDR3 length: 14 amino acids. Germline V gives CDR1 MDHEN, CDR2 SYDVKM. The CDR3 loop is CASSPGVKYTEAFF. CDR3 coding DNA: TGTGCCAGCAGTCCAGGGGTTAAGTACACTGAAGCTTTCTTT. Combining the CDR3 with reference TRBV28 and TRBJ1-1 gives the whole variable domain DVKVTQSSRYLVKRTGEKVFLECVQDMDHENMFWYRQDPGLGLRLIYFSYDVKMKEKGDIPEGYSVSREKKERFSLILESASTNQTSMYLCASSPGVKYTEAFFGQGTRLTVV.

CDR3 loop: CASSRLGGVDGEQYV. The CDR3 DNA reads as TGCGCCAGCAGCCGCCTTGGAGGGGTGGATGGCGAGCAGTACGTC. This chain joins TRBV5-1 and TRBJ2-7; D is perhaps TRBD2 (6 bases). V lost 4 bases, J lost 6 bases, and 20 bases lay in between. Germline assignment: CDR1 SGHRS and CDR2 YFSETQ. The CDR3 runs 15 residues.

The chain joins TRBV12-3 or TRBV12-4 to TRBJ2-1; 7 nucleotides line up with TRBD1. This CDR3 is built from 13 residues. V was pared by 6 bases and J by 6 bases, with 5 bases of the junction left unmatched. The CDR3 loop reads CASSHPGGNEQFF. CDR3 in DNA: TGTGCCAGCAGCCACCCAGGGGGCAATGAGCAGTTCTTC.

The J gene is TRBJ1-1, the V gene TRBV7-9, with 10 bases fitting TRBD1. V was clipped by 4 bases and J by 1 base; unmatched bases: 3. The CDR3 loop spans 15 amino acids. Germline values: CDR1 SEHNR, CDR2 FQNEAQ (reference sequence). The CDR3 bases are TGTGCCAGCAGCTCTAGACAGGGGGCGAACACTGAAGCTTTCTTT. As protein: CASSSRQGANTEAFF.